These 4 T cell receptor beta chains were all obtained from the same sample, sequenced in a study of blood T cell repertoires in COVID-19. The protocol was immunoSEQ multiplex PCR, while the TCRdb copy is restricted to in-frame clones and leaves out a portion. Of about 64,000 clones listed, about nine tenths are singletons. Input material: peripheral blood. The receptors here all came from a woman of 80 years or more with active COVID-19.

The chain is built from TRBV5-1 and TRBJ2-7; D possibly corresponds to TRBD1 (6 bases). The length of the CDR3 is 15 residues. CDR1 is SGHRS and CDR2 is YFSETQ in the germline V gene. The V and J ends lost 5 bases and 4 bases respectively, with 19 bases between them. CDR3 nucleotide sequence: TGCGCCAGCAGAAAAGATAGGGGACACAAGTACGAGCAGTACGTC. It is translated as CASRKDRGHKYEQYV.

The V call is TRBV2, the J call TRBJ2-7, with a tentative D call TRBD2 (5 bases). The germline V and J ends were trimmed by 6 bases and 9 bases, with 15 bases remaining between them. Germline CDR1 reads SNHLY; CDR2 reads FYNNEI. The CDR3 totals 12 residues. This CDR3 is CASRTLGDRQYF. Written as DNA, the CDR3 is TGTGCCAGCAGGACCCTCGGGGATCGGCAGTACTTC. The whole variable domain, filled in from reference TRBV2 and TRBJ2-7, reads EPEVTQTPSHQVTQMGQEVILRCVPISNHLYFYWYRQILGQKVEFLVSFYNNEISEKSEIFDDQFSVERPDGSNFTLKIRSTKLEDSAMYFCASRTLGDRQYFGPGTRLTVT.

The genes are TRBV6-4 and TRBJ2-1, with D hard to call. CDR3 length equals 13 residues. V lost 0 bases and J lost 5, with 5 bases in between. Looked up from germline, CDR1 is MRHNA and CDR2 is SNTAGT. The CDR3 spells CASSDSQNNEQFF. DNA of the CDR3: TGTGCCAGCAGTGACTCACAGAACAATGAGCAGTTCTTC.

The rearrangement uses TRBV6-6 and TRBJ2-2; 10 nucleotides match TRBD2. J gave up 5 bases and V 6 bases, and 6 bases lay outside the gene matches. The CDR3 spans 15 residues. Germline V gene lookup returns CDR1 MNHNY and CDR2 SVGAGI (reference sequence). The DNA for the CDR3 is TGTGCCAGCAGAACCGGGACTAGCGCGACCGGGGAGCTGTTTTTT. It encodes CASRTGTSATGELFF.